This T cell receptor beta chain came from a study of read filtering for tumor transcriptome and immune sequencing (dated by TCRdb to 2018 to 2021). About the full investigation: Of the patients in the cohort, about 16 were male and 14 were female, and their mean age was about 70 years, with a range of about 45 to 90. By revised international staging, eight or nine patients were R-ISS I, around 15 were R-ISS II and roughly 7 were R-ISS III. Whole-transcriptome libraries were prepared with the TruSeq RNA Access Library Prep Kit after DNase treatment. Per sample, about 4 to 10.27 million TCR-region mapped reads were obtained with IR-seq, compared with only roughly 85 to 1,300 with RNA-seq. Using the same bone marrow samples, the study compared TCR repertoires obtained by targeted immune repertoire sequencing with those obtained by bulk whole-transcriptome sequencing. A main aim was a read-filtering strategy for immune repertoire data, specifically whether clonotypes supported by a single read should be removed. Study-wide findings and limitations: Single-read clonotypes made up approximately 84% of clonotypes but only roughly 3.5% of total reads in IR-seq, compared with 65% to 75% of clonotypes and roughly 49% of reads in RNA-seq. The correlation between IR-seq and RNA-seq shared clonotype proportions rose when single-read clonotypes were removed. Rather than purified T cells, the sorted CD138-negative fraction was a mixed bone marrow immune population. Clonotypes were captured by IR-seq at much higher depth and more reliably than by RNA-seq, and smaller IR-seq throughput was sufficient for identification of most shared clonotypes.

This clonotype has ten or more counts. Its binding antigen is unknown. No quality values exist for individual bases; no much larger clone is one base distant. Trimming accounts for 0 bases at V and 9 bases at J, while the number of junction bases matched to no gene is 13. The CDR3, from cysteine to phenylalanine, totals 16 residues. The sequence is cut down to CDR3 DNA, 48 bases in frame from base 1. The germline V gene (reference sequence) yields DFQATT for CDR1 and SNEGSKA for CDR2. Every patient had bone marrow sampled at the time of active disease. Bone marrow mononuclear cells were isolated by Ficoll-Hypaque density gradient centrifugation. To remove myeloma plasma cells, the cells were labeled with CD138 magnetic microbeads on a MACS separator, and CD138-negative cells were then collected by negative selection. Flow cytometry on an Attune NxT with CD138 antibodies was used to check the purity of the isolated cells. Total RNA was extracted using TRIzol reagent and was quantified on a NanoDrop spectrophotometer. For each patient, the CD138-negative bone marrow sample underwent paired RNA-seq and IR-seq.

TCR libraries were constructed from 400 ng RNA using the Immunoverse kit, and molecular barcoded adaptors covering alpha/delta and beta/gamma chains were employed. TCR library preparation was performed with the same RNA that was used for transcriptome sequencing. An Illumina HiSeq 4000 with 2 x 150 cycles was used to sequence the TCR libraries. Processing in the source paper ran as follows. MiXCR aligned TCR reads to human V, D, J and C references and assembled the aligned reads into CDR3 clonotypes, with quality filtering and error correction included. The tcR package in R was used to analyze clonotype counts and gene usage diversity. Raw mapping reads were checked after the RNA-seq reads had been mapped by STAR aligner version 2.5.3a onto the human GRCh37 genome. To test how sequencing depth affected the clonotypes detected, IR-seq fastq files were randomly downsampled with Seqtk 1.3. Clones were called with MiXCR by TCRdb after fastp trimmed the public reads at Q25, and only in-frame beta chains were retained. Rows with a matching CDR3 protein are joined into one entry that keeps the most common DNA and genes. It is TCRdb's table, rather than the study itself, that gives the V and J calls and clone size. For this sample there are around 58,000 distinct CDR3 sequences; approximately 15% appear just once. Approximately 47% of the sample belongs to the ten largest clones.

This TCR derives from a donor over 35 with multiple myeloma. This sequence uses TRBV20-1 and TRBJ2-1, and 8 bases in between align with TRBD2. The sample was a population of CD138-negative cells sorted from bone marrow. According to the study, the label for this sample's cell subset or site signals: bone marrow mononuclear cells depleted of CD138+ plasma/myeloma cells by negative magnetic selection. The DNA sequence follows: TGCAGTGCTAGAGATAGGGGGAGCGGGAGTCTGGGTGAGCAGTTCTTC. The encoded protein is CSARDRGSGSLGEQFF.